This section outlines one T cell receptor (beta chain) sequence together with its context. Its antigen remains unknown. This specimen belongs to a study of T cell responses to AZD1222 COVID-19 vaccine. Points from the study as a whole: Donors were largely white British and mainly female; clonal diversity was possibly underestimated. The study found vaccine-associated CD4 TCRs spanning spike, dominant at 160-218 and 743-854. Targets within unmutated variant regions were reportedly found for nearly half of spike-specific TCRs. Spike-specific TCR breadth and depth both grew after two AZD1222 doses.

Sequenced by immunoSEQ multiplex PCR; TCRdb stores in-frame clones only, minus some. The sample consists of under 170,000 clones, approximately 90% of them appearing once. Germline V lookup: CDR1 MDHEN, CDR2 SYDVKM. The CDR3 covers 11 residues. V lost 4 bases, J lost 7 bases, and 8 bases lay in between. The chain has TRBV28 and TRBJ2-7; D ambiguous. The sequenced sample was peripheral blood, obtained 28 days after the second AZD1222 dose. The clonotype comes from an adult who received the AZD1222 COVID-19 vaccine. The CDR3 is CASSYGSEQYF. The CDR3 DNA follows: TGTGCCAGCAGTTACGGTTCGGAGCAGTACTTC.